This T cell receptor (beta chain) was profiled in a study of CD8 T cells in ankylosing spondylitis. From the 5' RACE reads, TCRdb called clonotypes with MiXCR, one entry per CDR3 protein. The data contain 130,000 or so distinct CDR3 sequences, approximately 6.8% of them seen just once; the ten biggest clones take up 9.5% to 15%. For this clonotype: Antigen unknown.

Notes on the study in general: Disease-linked clones, CD8+, were relatively rare in peripheral blood. One TCR beta motif, made up of fewer than 10 highly homologous variants, appeared characteristic of ankylosing spondylitis blood.

The material sequenced was blood, either unsorted or a sorted T cell fraction (not recorded which). The sequence came from a male donor with ankylosing spondylitis or in good health (not recorded which).

CDR3 protein: CASSAQQGRGNQPQHF. The CDR3 region has the DNA TGTGCCAGCAGCGCCCAACAGGGAAGGGGCAATCAGCCCCAGCATTTT. This sequence joins TRBV5-6 and TRBJ1-5, with D perhaps TRBD1 (6 bases). The CDR3 has 16 residues. Trimming cost V 4 bases and J 2 bases, with 16 bases left between them. Germline assignment: CDR1 SGHDT and CDR2 YYEEEE.